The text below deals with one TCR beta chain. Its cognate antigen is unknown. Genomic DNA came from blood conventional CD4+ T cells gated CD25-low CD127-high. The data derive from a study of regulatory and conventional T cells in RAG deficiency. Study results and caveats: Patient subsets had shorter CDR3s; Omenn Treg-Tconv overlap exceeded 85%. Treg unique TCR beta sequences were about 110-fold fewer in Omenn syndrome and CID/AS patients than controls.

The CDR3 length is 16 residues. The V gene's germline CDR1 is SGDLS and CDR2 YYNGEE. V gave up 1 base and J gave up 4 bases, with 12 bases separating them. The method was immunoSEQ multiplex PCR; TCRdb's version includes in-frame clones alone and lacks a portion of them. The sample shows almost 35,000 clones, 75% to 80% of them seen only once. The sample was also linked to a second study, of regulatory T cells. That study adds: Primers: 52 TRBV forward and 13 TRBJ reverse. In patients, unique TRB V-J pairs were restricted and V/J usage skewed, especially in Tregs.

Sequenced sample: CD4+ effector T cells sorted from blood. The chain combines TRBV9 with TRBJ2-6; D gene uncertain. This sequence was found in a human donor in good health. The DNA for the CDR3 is TGTGCCAGCAGCGTACCTTGGGGAACAGGGGCCAACGTCCTGACTTTC. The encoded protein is CASSVPWGTGANVLTF. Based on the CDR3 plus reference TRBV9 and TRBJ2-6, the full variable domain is DSGVTQTPKHLITATGQRVTLRCSPRSGDLSVYWYQQSLDQGLQFLIQYYNGEERAKGNILERFSAQQFPDLHSELNLSSLELGDSALYFCASSVPWGTGANVLTFGAGSRLTVL.